The rows below give T cell receptor beta chains drawn from one sample of a study of regulatory T cells in long-lasting Graves disease. TCRdb re-analysed the multiplex PCR reads in MiXCR, keeping a single row per CDR3 protein. The data show about 240,000 distinct CDR3 sequences, with 20% to 25% seen just once and around 14% held by the top ten. Here the sequenced sample was peripheral blood mononuclear cells (PBMCs), taken at new diagnosis, from a patient treated with antithyroid drugs. All receptors derive from a female donor with Graves disease. The CDR3 runs from the conserved cysteine through the conserved F or W. The D gene is left open where the match is weak. Part of the rows lack a size; the others show once, few, many or a class for expanded clones.

v_call	clone_size	d_call	j_call	cdr3_aa	cdr3_nt
TRBV6-5	NA	NA	TRBJ1-2	CASSSSGLRGYTF	TGTGCCAGCAGTTCCTCAGGGTTGAGGGGCTACACCTTC
TRBV28	few	TRBD1	TRBJ1-6	CASRSPGQGISPLHF	TGTGCCAGCAGGAGTCCGGGACAGGGTATTTCACCCCTCCACTTT
TRBV7-9	many	TRBD2	TRBJ2-5	CAIVAGWQETQYF	TGTGCCATCGTAGCGGGGTGGCAAGAGACCCAGTACTTC
TRBV27	NA	NA	TRBJ1-5	CASSPVGTMGLPQHF	TGTGCCAGCAGCCCGGTTGGCACTATGGGTCTGCCCCAGCATTTT
TRBV29-1	few	TRBD2	TRBJ2-7	CSATGGGDYEQYF	TGCAGCGCCACGGGGGGGGGAGACTACGAGCAGTACTTC
TRBV20-1	NA	NA	TRBJ1-2	CSARGNGYTF	TGCAGTGCTAGAGGCAATGGCTACACCTTC
TRBV5-1	few	NA	TRBJ2-2	CASSSLTGGTGELFF	TGCGCCAGCAGCTCCCTGACAGGCGGAACCGGGGAGCTGTTTTTT
TRBV4-3	NA	NA	TRBJ2-6	CASSQEPRPYSGANVLTF	TGCGCCAGCAGCCAAGAACCCAGACCTTACTCTGGGGCCAACGTCCTGACTTTC
TRBV7-9	NA	NA	TRBJ1-1	CASRTNTEAFF	TGTGCCAGCAGGACCAACACTGAAGCTTTCTTT
TRBV18	many	NA	TRBJ2-6	CASSDRPGSPSSGANVLTF	TGTGCCAGCTCAGACCGTCCGGGATCTCCAAGCTCTGGGGCCAACGTCCTGACTTTC
TRBV29-1	many	NA	TRBJ2-7	CSVVWGDEQYF	TGCAGCGTTGTTTGGGGAGACGAGCAGTACTTC
TRBV7-9	many	TRBD2	TRBJ2-3	CASSLSGGTTDTQYF	TGTGCCAGCAGCCTTAGCGGGGGGACCACAGATACGCAGTATTTT
TRBV6-9	NA	NA	TRBJ1-1	CASSSSSGTEAFF	TGTGCCAGCAGTTCATCCTCAGGCACTGAAGCTTTCTTT
TRBV13	NA	NA	TRBJ2-3	CASSRESTDTQYF	TGTGCCAGCAGCCGTGAGAGCACAGATACGCAGTATTTT
TRBV4-1	few	NA	TRBJ1-5	CASSLMGGGNNQPQHF	TGCGCCAGCAGCCTCATGGGCGGGGGGAACAATCAGCCCCAGCATTTT
TRBV20-1	many	NA	TRBJ2-7	CSAQAYGGLYEQYF	TGCAGTGCCCAGGCATATGGGGGGCTGTACGAGCAGTACTTC
TRBV9	NA	NA	TRBJ2-1	CANTRGERSNEQFF	TGTGCCAACACCCGCGGGGAGAGGAGTAATGAGCAGTTCTTC
TRBV20-1	many	NA	TRBJ1-3	CSARDPGTPGNTIYF	TGCAGTGCTAGAGATCCCGGGACGCCTGGAAACACCATATATTTT
TRBV24-1	many	TRBD1	TRBJ2-2	CATSGITAGQGNTGELFF	TGTGCCACCAGTGGAATTACTGCGGGACAGGGGAACACCGGGGAGCTGTTTTTT